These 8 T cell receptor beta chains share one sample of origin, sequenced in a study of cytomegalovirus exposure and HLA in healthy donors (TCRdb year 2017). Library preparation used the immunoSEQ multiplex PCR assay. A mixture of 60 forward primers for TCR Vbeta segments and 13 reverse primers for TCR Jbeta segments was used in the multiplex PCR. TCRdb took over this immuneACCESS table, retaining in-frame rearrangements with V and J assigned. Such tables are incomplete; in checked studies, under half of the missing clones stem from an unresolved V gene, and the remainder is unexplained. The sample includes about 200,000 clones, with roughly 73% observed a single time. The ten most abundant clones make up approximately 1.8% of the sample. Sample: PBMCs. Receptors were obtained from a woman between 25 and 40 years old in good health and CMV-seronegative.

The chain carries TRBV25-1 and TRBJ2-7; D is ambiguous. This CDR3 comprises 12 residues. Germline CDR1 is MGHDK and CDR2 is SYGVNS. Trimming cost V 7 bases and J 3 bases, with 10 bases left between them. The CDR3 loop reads CASNFNGYEQYF. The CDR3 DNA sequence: TGTGCCAGCAACTTTAACGGCTACGAGCAGTACTTC.

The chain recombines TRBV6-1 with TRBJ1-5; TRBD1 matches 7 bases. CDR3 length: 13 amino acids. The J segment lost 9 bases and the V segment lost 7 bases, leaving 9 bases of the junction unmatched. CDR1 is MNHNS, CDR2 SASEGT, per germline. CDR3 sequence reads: CASIRTGSSPQHF. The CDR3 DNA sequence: TGTGCCAGCATTCGGACAGGTTCTTCGCCCCAGCATTTT.

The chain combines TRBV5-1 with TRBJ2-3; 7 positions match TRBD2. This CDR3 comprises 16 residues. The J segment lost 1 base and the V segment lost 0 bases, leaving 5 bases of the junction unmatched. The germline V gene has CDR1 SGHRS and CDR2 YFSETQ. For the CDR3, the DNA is TGCGCCAGCAGCTTGGGGCTAGCGGAGGGCACAGATACGCAGTATTTT. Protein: CASSLGLAEGTDTQYF.

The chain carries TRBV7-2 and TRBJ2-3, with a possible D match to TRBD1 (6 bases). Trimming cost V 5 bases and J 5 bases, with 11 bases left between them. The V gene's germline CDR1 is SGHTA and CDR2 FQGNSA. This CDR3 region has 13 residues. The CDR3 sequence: CASSLGTQDTQYF. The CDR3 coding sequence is TGTGCCAGCAGCCTAGGGACACAAGATACGCAGTATTTT. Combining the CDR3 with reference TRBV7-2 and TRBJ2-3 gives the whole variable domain GAGVSQSPSNKVTEKGKDVELRCDPISGHTALYWYRQSLGQGLEFLIYFQGNSAPDKSGLPSDRFSAERTGGSVSTLTIQRTQQEDSAVYLCASSLGTQDTQYFGPGTRLTVL.

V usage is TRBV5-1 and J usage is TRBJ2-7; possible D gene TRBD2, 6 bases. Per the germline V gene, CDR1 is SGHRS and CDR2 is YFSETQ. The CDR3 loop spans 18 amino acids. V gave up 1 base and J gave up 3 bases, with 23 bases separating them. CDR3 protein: CASSLLGGGGTEGYEQYF. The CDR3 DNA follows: TGCGCCAGCAGCTTGTTGGGGGGTGGGGGGACGGAGGGCTACGAGCAGTACTTC.

Here the CDR3 DNA reads TGCGCCAGCAGCTCGGGACAGGGGCGTCAGTATTTT. Protein product: CASSSGQGRQYF. The rearrangement links TRBV5-1 to TRBJ2-3, with 10 positions matching TRBD1. The CDR3 has 12 residues. Germline CDR1 is SGHRS and CDR2 is YFSETQ. The J segment lost 12 bases and the V segment lost 3 bases, leaving 4 bases of the junction unmatched.

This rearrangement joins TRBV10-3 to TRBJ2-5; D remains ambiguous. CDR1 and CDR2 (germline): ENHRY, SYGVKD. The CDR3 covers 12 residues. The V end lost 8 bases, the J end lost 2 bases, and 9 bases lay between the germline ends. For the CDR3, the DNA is TGTGCCATCGGGCCTTTTCAAGAGACCCAGTACTTC. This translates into CAIGPFQETQYF.

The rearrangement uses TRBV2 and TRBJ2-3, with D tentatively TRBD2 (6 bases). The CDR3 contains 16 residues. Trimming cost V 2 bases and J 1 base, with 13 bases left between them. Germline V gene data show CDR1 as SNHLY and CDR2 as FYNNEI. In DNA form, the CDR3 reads TGTGCCAGCAGTGAAAGGGGAGGCAGGGGCACAGATACGCAGTATTTT. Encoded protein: CASSERGGRGTDTQYF.